Each of the 27 T cell receptor beta chains below was sequenced from the same sample in a study of blood T cell repertoires in COVID-19. Libraries were prepared by immunoSEQ multiplex PCR; TCRdb keeps only in-frame clonotypes and omits some of them. The sample lists roughly 100,000 clones; 87% were seen once. Sequencing input: peripheral blood. The receptor source for this set is a man between 50 and 59 years old in a cohort sampled during active COVID-19.

The rearrangement joins TRBV7-9 to TRBJ2-2, with TRBD1 identical over 9 bases. The germline V gene encodes CDR1 SEHNR and CDR2 FQNEAQ (reference sequence). This CDR3 region has 16 residues. V lost 6 bases and J lost 3; bases outside the gene matches: 8. The CDR3 region is CASRLERDRDTGELFF. DNA for the CDR3: TGTGCCAGCAGACTCGAAAGGGACAGGGACACCGGGGAGCTGTTTTTT.

The rearrangement uses TRBV11-2 and TRBJ1-1; weak D call: TRBD1 (5 bases). Trimming took off 5 bases at V and 6 bases at J, with 13 bases between the two ends. Germline CDR1 and CDR2: SGHAT and FQNNGV. This CDR3 is 13 amino acids long. The chain's CDR3 is CASSLQGVAEAFF. CDR3 coding DNA: TGTGCCAGCAGCCTTCAGGGCGTTGCTGAAGCTTTCTTT. The whole variable domain, filled in from reference TRBV11-2 and TRBJ1-1, reads EAGVAQSPRYKIIEKRQSVAFWCNPISGHATLYWYQQILGQGPKLLIQFQNNGVVDDSQLPKDRFSAERLKGVDSTLKIQPAKLEDSAVYLCASSLQGVAEAFFGQGTRLTVV.

This chain joins TRBV4-1 and TRBJ1-3; 7 bases agree with TRBD1. Losses at the gene ends were 4 bases for V and 3 bases for J; bases not matched to a gene: 6. This CDR3 comprises 15 residues. CDR1 MGHRA and CDR2 YSYEKL come from the germline V gene. The CDR3 bases are TGCGCCAGCAGCCGGGAAGGGGGCGTTGGAAACACCATATATTTT. Translating it yields CASSREGGVGNTIYF.

This chain joins TRBV11-3 and TRBJ1-6, with 8 positions matching TRBD1. This CDR3 is 15 amino acids long. Per the germline V gene, CDR1 is SGHNT and CDR2 is YENEEA. Unmatched junction bases numbered 5, after V lost 4 bases and J lost 6 bases. CDR3 DNA: TGTGCCAGCAGCTCCACAGGGGGAGCTAATTCACCCCTCCACTTT. Encoded protein: CASSSTGGANSPLHF.

This chain links TRBV5-1 with TRBJ2-1, with TRBD1 matching over 10 bases. In germline, CDR1 is SGHRS, CDR2 YFSETQ. The V and J ends lost 4 bases and 11 bases, in that order; junction bases with no gene match: 6. The CDR3 covers 13 residues. The CDR3 is CASSTGQGGQQFF. CDR3 in DNA: TGCGCCAGCAGCACCGGACAGGGGGGCCAGCAGTTCTTC.

The V call is TRBV7-9, the J call TRBJ2-7; 8 bases align to TRBD2. CDR3 length: 14 residues. In germline, CDR1 is SEHNR, CDR2 FQNEAQ (reference sequence). With 5 bases clipped from V and 6 bases from J, the junction kept 9 bases outside the gene matches. The CDR3 DNA reads TGTGCCAGCAGCCCAGAGGGACTAGTCGGCGAGCAGTACTTC. It is translated as CASSPEGLVGEQYF.

CDR3 loop: CASSQQGTNEQYF. The CDR3, as DNA: TGCGCCAGCAGCCAACAGGGGACGAACGAGCAGTACTTC. J is TRBJ2-7 and V is TRBV5-1; 7 bases are a match to TRBD1. The CDR3 length is 13 residues. Per the germline V gene, CDR1 is SGHRS and CDR2 is YFSETQ. V lost 4 bases to trimming and J lost 5 bases; unmatched junction nucleotides: 6.

This chain uses TRBV7-6 with TRBJ2-3; 11 positions agree with TRBD1. The CDR3 runs to 16 residues. The V gene's germline CDR1 is SGHVS and CDR2 FNYEAQ. The V gene end was trimmed by 2 bases and the J gene end by 5 bases; junction bases not matched to a gene: 6. The CDR3 region is CASSLLDRGQGDTQYF. CDR3 in DNA: TGTGCCAGCAGCTTATTGGACAGGGGGCAGGGAGATACGCAGTATTTT.

The J gene is TRBJ1-1, the V gene TRBV7-2; D call uncertain. The germline V gene has CDR1 SGHTA and CDR2 FQGNSA. Trimming left V 1 base short and J 1 base short, with 13 bases between. The CDR3 is 16 amino acids. This CDR3 reads CASSLGPLTGNTEAFF. The CDR3 nucleotides read TGTGCCAGCAGCTTAGGTCCACTAACGGGGAACACTGAAGCTTTCTTT.

In this sample, this clone turned up once. The V and J genes are TRBV5-1 and TRBJ2-1; 7 nucleotides agree with TRBD2. This CDR3 has 15 amino acids. Germline-derived CDR1 and CDR2 are SGHRS and YFSETQ. Trimming took 4 bases from V and 4 from J; bases not matched to a gene: 8. The CDR3 sequence is CASSISGSEYNEQFF. In nucleotides, the CDR3 is TGCGCCAGCAGCATTAGCGGGTCCGAATACAATGAGCAGTTCTTC.

This clone appeared a single time. The CDR3 bases are TGTGCCAGCAGCTTAGAACCCTTCGCTAGATCCGGGGAGCTGTTTTTT. It codes for CASSLEPFARSGELFF. The J gene is TRBJ2-2, the V gene TRBV11-2; no firm D call. V was cut by 0 bases and J by 6 bases, with 14 bases left in between. CDR1 is SGHAT, CDR2 FQNNGV, per germline. The CDR3 is made up of 16 amino acids.

The chain couples TRBV5-1 to TRBJ2-3, with TRBD2 identical over 14 bases. The CDR3 extends over 18 amino acids. V was clipped by 0 bases and J by 0 bases; unmatched bases: 3. Germline CDR1 reads SGHRS; CDR2 reads YFSETQ. The CDR3 nucleotides are TGCGCCAGCAGCTTGGTGGGACTAGCGGGAGCTAGCACAGATACGCAGTATTTT. Its protein is CASSLVGLAGASTDTQYF.

The V and J genes are TRBV5-1 and TRBJ2-2; D possibly corresponds to TRBD2 (6 bases). CDR1 is SGHRS, CDR2 YFSETQ, per germline. Trimming left V 6 bases short and J 1 base short, with 7 bases between. CDR3 length equals 13 residues. In DNA form, the CDR3 reads TGCGCCAGCACCGGGAGGAACACCGGGGAGCTGTTTTTT. Its protein is CASTGRNTGELFF.

This clone appeared once. The chain carries TRBV2 and TRBJ2-7, with D perhaps TRBD2 (6 bases). The CDR3 length is 14 residues. The germline gives CDR1 SNHLY, CDR2 FYNNEI. V was cut by 4 bases and J by 0 bases, with 10 bases left in between. In nucleotides, the CDR3 is TGTGCCAGCAGTGGGGGACTCCCCTCCTACGAGCAGTACTTC. Protein sequence: CASSGGLPSYEQYF.

This sequence joins TRBV11-2 and TRBJ2-1, with 12 bases aligning to TRBD1. Per the germline V gene, CDR1 is SGHAT and CDR2 is FQNNGV. The CDR3 consists of 16 residues. After removal of 3 bases from V and 8 bases from J, the junction contained 8 bases not matched to a gene. The CDR3 loop reads CASSLGDRGRGDEQFF. In DNA form, the CDR3 reads TGTGCCAGCAGCTTGGGGGACAGGGGGCGCGGTGATGAGCAGTTCTTC.

The rearrangement joins TRBV6-2 or TRBV6-3 to TRBJ2-5, with 16 bases that match TRBD2. Germline lookup yields CDR1 MNHEY and CDR2 SVGEGT. The CDR3 runs to 18 residues. The junction had 13 bases not matched to a gene; V was cut back by 6 bases and J by 6 bases. The CDR3 region is CASSQSGLAGGLRQTQYF. DNA for the CDR3: TGTGCCAGCAGCCAGTCGGGACTAGCGGGGGGGCTCAGACAGACCCAGTACTTC.

The chain uses TRBV6-1 and TRBJ1-2; D unclear. The CDR3 covers 13 residues. V was trimmed by 1 base and J by 4 bases, leaving 7 bases between them. Germline loops: CDR1 MNHNS, CDR2 SASEGT. The CDR3 loop is CASSEGGSYGYTF. The CDR3 DNA follows: TGTGCCAGCAGTGAAGGCGGCAGCTATGGCTACACCTTC.

The chain employs TRBV6-6 and TRBJ2-5; a weak D match, TRBD1 (6 bases). The germline V gene has CDR1 MNHNY and CDR2 SVGAGI (reference sequence). Trimming pared 9 bases from V and 7 bases from J, leaving 21 bases between. CDR3 length: 14 residues. CDR3 nucleotide sequence: TGTGCCAGTTACGACGGCCAGGGGATGGGGACCCAGTACTTC. Its translation is CASYDGQGMGTQYF.

V is TRBV28 and J is TRBJ1-2; no definite D call. Trimming took off 4 bases at V and 1 base at J, with 13 bases between the two ends. The CDR3 covers 15 residues. Germline V CDR1 and CDR2: MDHEN, SYDVKM. CDR3 coding DNA: TGTGCCAGCAGTTCCCACCGACGGGATAACTATGGCTACACCTTC. This gives the protein CASSSHRRDNYGYTF.

The chain uses TRBV4-2 and TRBJ2-3; no firm D call. Looked up from germline, CDR1 is LGHNA and CDR2 is YNFKEQ. V dropped 0 bases and J dropped 12 bases, with 13 bases sitting between them. This CDR3 has 13 residues. The CDR3 nucleotides are TGTGCCAGCAGCCAAGATCCCCCTGACTTACAGTATTTT. Its protein product is CASSQDPPDLQYF.

DNA of the CDR3: TGTGCCAGCAGCTTAGGACACCAAACCGGGACAACCGAGCAGTACTTC. It codes for CASSLGHQTGTTEQYF. The chain employs TRBV11-3 and TRBJ2-7; TRBD1 is a possible D gene (6 bases). V lost 1 base and J 6 bases, leaving 19 bases between the germline ends. Looked up from germline, CDR1 is SGHNT and CDR2 is YENEEA. The CDR3 totals 16 residues.

This chain uses TRBV19 with TRBJ1-5; D ambiguous. Germline CDR1 and CDR2: LNHDA and SQIVND (reference sequence). V lost 5 bases and J lost 2, with 10 bases in between. The CDR3 is made up of 14 amino acids. The CDR3 loop is CASSSGSGNQPQHF. DNA of the CDR3: TGTGCCAGTAGTTCGGGGAGCGGCAATCAGCCCCAGCATTTT.

The chain has TRBV19 and TRBJ2-7, with 8 bases matching TRBD1. The CDR3 runs 14 residues. Looked up from germline, CDR1 is LNHDA and CDR2 is SQIVND (reference sequence). V was clipped by 1 base and J by 6 bases; unmatched bases: 5. The CDR3 DNA reads as TGTGCCAGTAGTATAGGTCCAGGGGGCAGCGAGCAGTACTTC. Translating gives CASSIGPGGSEQYF.

This rearrangement joins TRBV6-6 to TRBJ2-2, with D maybe TRBD1 (5 bases). CDR1 and CDR2 (germline): MNHNY, SVGAGI (reference sequence). This CDR3 comprises 13 residues. Deletions cut 5 bases from V and 6 bases from J, with 10 bases between. The DNA for the CDR3 is TGTGCCAGCAGTCCTCGACAGTCCGGGGAGCTGTTTTTT. Its translation: CASSPRQSGELFF.

V usage is TRBV6-1 and J usage is TRBJ1-2; D is perhaps TRBD1 (5 bases). Trimming removed 3 bases from V and 8 bases from J, with 7 bases in between. Germline loops: CDR1 MNHNS, CDR2 SASEGT. CDR3 size: 11 residues. The CDR3 region is CASSDRVGYTF. The DNA of the CDR3 is TGTGCCAGCAGTGACAGGGTCGGCTACACCTTC.

The gene calls are TRBV12-3 or TRBV12-4 and TRBJ2-3; D remains unclear. The CDR3 runs 11 residues. With 6 bases removed from V and 3 bases from J, the gap between germline ends came to 4 bases. The CDR3 loop is CASRETDTQYF. Here the CDR3 DNA reads TGTGCCAGCAGGGAGACAGATACGCAGTATTTT.

V is TRBV6-5 and J is TRBJ2-1; TRBD2 is a possible D gene (5 bases). The V gene's germline CDR1 is MNHEY and CDR2 SVGAGI. The CDR3 sequence is 14 residues long. V gave up 6 bases and J gave up 1 base, with 10 bases separating them. Here the CDR3 DNA reads TGTGCCAGCAGCTATTCGGGGTCCTACAATGAGCAGTTCTTC. It codes for CASSYSGSYNEQFF.